This T cell receptor (beta chain) was sequenced for a study of cytomegalovirus exposure and HLA in healthy donors. This clone has only one observation. Its antigen is still unknown. Data came from immunoSEQ multiplex PCR; TCRdb stores just in-frame clones and leaves some out. This sample has roughly 300,000 clones, with approximately 90% found just once. Study-wide results and caveats: The dataset shows that most TCR sequences were rare, while some public TCRs occurred in many donors.

Germline loops: CDR1 SGDLS, CDR2 YYNGEE. V shed 0 bases, J shed 4 bases, and the junction held 2 bases outside the gene matches. This CDR3 has 14 residues. This receptor was obtained from a woman aged 25 to 45 in good health and CMV-seropositive. What was sequenced was PBMCs. The J gene is TRBJ1-1, the V gene TRBV9, with 8 bases lining up with TRBD1. As DNA, the CDR3 is TGTGCCAGCAGCGTAGAGGACAGGGTCACTGAAGCTTTCTTT. It codes for CASSVEDRVTEAFF.